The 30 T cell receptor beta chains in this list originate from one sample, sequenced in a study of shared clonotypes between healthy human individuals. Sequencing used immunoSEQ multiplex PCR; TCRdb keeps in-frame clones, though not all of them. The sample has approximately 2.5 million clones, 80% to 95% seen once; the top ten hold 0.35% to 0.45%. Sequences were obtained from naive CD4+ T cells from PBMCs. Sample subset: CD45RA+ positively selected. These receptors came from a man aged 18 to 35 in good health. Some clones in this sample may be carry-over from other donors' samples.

In DNA, the CDR3 is TGCAGCGTTATCCGGCGGGGCGCCTCCTACGAGCAGTACTTC. Translating it yields CSVIRRGASYEQYF. The rearrangement links TRBV29-1 to TRBJ2-7; D may be TRBD2 (6 bases). The CDR3 sequence is 14 residues long. Per germline, CDR1 SQVTM and CDR2 ANQGSEA. The V end lost 5 bases, the J end lost 0 bases, and 14 bases lay between the germline ends.

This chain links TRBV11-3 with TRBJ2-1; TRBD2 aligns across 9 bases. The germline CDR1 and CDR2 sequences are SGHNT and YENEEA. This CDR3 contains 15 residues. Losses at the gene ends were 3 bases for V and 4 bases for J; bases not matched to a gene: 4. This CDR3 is CASSFGSGGYNEQFF. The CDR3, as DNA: TGTGCCAGCAGCTTCGGTAGCGGGGGATACAATGAGCAGTTCTTC.

CDR3 region: CASSEQGQFVPQHF. The CDR3 DNA follows: TGTGCCAGCAGTGAACAGGGACAGTTCGTGCCCCAGCATTTT. V usage is TRBV6-1 and J usage is TRBJ1-5, with TRBD1 matching over 7 bases. Unmatched junction bases numbered 7, after V lost 2 bases and J lost 9 bases. The CDR3 totals 14 residues. From germline, CDR1 is MNHNS and CDR2 SASEGT.

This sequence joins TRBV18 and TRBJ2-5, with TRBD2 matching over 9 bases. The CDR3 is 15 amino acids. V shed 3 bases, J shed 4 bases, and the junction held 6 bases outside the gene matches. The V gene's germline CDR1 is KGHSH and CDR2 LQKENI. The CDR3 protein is CASSPIAGAGETQYF. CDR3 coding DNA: TGTGCCAGCTCACCGATAGCGGGAGCGGGAGAGACCCAGTACTTC.

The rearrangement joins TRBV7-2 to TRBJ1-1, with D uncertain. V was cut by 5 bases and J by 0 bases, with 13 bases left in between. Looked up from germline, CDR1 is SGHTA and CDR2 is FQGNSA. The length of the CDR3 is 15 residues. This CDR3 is CASSRSFRMNTEAFF. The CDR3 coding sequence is TGTGCCAGCAGCCGTTCTTTCCGCATGAACACTGAAGCTTTCTTT.

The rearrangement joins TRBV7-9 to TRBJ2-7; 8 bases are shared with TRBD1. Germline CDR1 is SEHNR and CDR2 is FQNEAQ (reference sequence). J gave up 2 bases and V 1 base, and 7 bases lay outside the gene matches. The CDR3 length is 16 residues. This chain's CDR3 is CASSLVPGQVAYEQYF. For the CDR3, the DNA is TGTGCCAGCAGCTTAGTCCCGGGACAGGTGGCCTACGAGCAGTACTTC.

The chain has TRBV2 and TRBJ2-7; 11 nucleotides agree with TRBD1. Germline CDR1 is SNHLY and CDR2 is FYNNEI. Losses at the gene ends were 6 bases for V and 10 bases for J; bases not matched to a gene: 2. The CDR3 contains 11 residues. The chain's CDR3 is CASRGQGEQYF. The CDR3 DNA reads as TGTGCCAGCAGGGGACAGGGGGAACAGTACTTC.

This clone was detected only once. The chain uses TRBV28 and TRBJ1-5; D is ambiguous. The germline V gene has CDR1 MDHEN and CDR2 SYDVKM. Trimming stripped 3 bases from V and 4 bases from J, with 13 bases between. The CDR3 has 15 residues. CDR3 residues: CASSLYSYPNQPQHF. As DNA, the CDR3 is TGTGCCAGCAGTTTGTACAGCTACCCAAATCAGCCCCAGCATTTT.

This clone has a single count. The chain's CDR3 is CAIRGDYRYEQYF. CDR3 in DNA: TGTGCCATCAGAGGGGACTATCGCTACGAGCAGTACTTC. The chain joins TRBV10-3 to TRBJ2-7, with 7 positions matching TRBD2. The germline V gene has CDR1 ENHRY and CDR2 SYGVKD. The trim removed 6 bases at V and 3 bases at J, leaving 5 bases unmatched. The CDR3 is 13 residues long.

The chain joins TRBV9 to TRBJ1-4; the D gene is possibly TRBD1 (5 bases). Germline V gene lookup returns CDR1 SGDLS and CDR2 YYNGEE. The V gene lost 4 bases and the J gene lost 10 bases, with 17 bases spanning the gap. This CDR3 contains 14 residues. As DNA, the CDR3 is TGTGCCAGCAGCTCCGGCGGGGGTATGAGAAAACTGTTTTTT. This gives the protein CASSSGGGMRKLFF.

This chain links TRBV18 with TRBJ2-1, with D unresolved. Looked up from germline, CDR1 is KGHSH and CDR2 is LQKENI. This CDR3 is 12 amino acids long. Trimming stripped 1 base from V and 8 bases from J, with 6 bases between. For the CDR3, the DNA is TGTGCCAGCTCACCACTTGGCGATGAGCAGTTCTTC. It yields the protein CASSPLGDEQFF.

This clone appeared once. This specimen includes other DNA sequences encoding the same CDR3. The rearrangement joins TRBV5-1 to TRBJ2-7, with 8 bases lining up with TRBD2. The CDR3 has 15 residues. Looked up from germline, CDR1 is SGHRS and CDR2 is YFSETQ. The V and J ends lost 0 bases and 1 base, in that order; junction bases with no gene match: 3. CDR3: CASSLVVAGSYEQYF. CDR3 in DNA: TGCGCCAGCAGCTTGGTGGTAGCGGGGTCCTACGAGCAGTACTTC.

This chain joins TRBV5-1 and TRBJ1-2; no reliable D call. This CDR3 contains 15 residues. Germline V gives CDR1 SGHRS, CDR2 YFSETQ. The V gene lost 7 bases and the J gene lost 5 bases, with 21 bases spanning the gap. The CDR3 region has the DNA TGCGCCAGCGCTCCCTCACTGGCCAGGATTTATGGCTACACCTTC. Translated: CASAPSLARIYGYTF.

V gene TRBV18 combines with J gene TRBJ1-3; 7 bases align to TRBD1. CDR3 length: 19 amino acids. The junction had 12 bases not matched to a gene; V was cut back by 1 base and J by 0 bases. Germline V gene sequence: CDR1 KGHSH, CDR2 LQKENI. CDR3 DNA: TGTGCCAGCTCACCACGCGGAGGACAGGCGGGGAACTCTGGAAACACCATATATTTT. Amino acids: CASSPRGGQAGNSGNTIYF.

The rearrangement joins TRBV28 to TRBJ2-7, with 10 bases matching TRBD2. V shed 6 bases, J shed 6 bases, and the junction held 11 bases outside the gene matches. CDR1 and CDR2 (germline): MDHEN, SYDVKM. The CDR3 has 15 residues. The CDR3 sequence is CASRGSGRDFAEQYF. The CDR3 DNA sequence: TGTGCCAGCAGGGGGAGCGGGAGGGACTTCGCCGAGCAGTACTTC.

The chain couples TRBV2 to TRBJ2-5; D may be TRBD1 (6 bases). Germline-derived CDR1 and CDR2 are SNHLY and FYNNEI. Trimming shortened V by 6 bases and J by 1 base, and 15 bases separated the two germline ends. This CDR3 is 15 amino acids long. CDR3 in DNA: TGTGCCAGCAGCGAAATACAGGGACCCCAAGAGACCCAGTACTTC. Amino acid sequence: CASSEIQGPQETQYF.

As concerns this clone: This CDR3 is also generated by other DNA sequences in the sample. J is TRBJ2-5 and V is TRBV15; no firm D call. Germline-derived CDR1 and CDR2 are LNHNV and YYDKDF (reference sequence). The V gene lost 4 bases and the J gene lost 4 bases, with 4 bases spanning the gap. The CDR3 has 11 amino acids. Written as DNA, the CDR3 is TGTGCCACCAGCATCGCAGAGACCCAGTACTTC. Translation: CATSIAETQYF.

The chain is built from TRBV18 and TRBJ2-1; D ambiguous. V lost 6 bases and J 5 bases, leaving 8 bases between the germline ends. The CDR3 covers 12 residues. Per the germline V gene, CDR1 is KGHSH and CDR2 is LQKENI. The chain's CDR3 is CASSLFDNEQFF. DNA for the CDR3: TGTGCCAGCTCCCTATTCGACAATGAGCAGTTCTTC.

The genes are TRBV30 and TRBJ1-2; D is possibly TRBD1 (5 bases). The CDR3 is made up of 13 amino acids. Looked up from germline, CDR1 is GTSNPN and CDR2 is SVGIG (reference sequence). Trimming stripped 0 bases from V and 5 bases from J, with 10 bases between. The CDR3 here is CAWSVVGGYGYTF. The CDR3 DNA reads TGTGCCTGGAGTGTAGTTGGGGGATATGGCTACACCTTC.

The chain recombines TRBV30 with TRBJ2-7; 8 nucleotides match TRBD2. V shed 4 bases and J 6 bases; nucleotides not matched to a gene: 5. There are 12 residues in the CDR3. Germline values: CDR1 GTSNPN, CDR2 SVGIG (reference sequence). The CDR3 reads CAWTQLAAEQYF. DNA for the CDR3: TGTGCCTGGACCCAACTAGCGGCCGAGCAGTACTTC.

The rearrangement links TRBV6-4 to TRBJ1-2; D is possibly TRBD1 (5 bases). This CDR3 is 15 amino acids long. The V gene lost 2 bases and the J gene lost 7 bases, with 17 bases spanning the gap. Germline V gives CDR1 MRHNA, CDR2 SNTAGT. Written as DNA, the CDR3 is TGTGCCAGCAGTGACCATCGTCAGGGCATAGGTGGCTACACCTTC. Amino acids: CASSDHRQGIGGYTF.

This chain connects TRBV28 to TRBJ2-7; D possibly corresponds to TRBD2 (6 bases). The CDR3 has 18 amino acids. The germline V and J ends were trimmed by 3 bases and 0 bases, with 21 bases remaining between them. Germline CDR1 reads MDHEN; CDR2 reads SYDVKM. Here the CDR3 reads CASSLEGVWGVNSYEQYF. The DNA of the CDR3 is TGTGCCAGCAGTTTGGAGGGCGTTTGGGGGGTAAACTCCTACGAGCAGTACTTC. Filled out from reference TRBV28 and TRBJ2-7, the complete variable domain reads DVKVTQSSRYLVKRTGEKVFLECVQDMDHENMFWYRQDPGLGLRLIYFSYDVKMKEKGDIPEGYSVSREKKERFSLILESASTNQTSMYLCASSLEGVWGVNSYEQYFGPGTRLTVT.

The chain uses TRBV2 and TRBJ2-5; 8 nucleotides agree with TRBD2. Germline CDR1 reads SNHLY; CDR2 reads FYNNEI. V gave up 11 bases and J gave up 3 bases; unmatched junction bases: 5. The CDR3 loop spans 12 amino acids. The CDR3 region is CAGREGKETQYF. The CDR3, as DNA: TGTGCCGGCCGGGAGGGAAAAGAGACCCAGTACTTC.

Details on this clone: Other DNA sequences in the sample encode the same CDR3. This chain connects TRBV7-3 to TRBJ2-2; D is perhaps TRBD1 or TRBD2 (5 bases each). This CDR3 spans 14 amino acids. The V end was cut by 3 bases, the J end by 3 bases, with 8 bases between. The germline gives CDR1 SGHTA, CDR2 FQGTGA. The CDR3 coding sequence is TGTGCCAGCAGCTTGGGGCGGGACACCGGGGAGCTGTTTTTT. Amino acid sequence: CASSLGRDTGELFF. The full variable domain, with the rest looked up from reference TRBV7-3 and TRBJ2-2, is GAGVSQTPSNKVTEKGKYVELRCDPISGHTALYWYRQSLGQGPEFLIYFQGTGAADDSGLPNDRFFAVRPEGSVSTLKIQRTERGDSAVYLCASSLGRDTGELFFGEGSRLTVL.

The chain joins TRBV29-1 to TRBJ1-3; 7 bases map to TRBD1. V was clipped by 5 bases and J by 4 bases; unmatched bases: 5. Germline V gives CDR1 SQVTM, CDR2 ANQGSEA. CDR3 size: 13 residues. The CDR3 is CSVTTGAGNTIYF. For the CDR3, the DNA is TGCAGCGTTACCACAGGGGCCGGAAACACCATATATTTT.

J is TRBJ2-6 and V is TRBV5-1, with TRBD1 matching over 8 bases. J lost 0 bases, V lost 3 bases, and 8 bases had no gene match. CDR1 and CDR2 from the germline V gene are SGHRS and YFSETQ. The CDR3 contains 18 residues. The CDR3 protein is CASSSPLTGVSGANVLTF. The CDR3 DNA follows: TGCGCCAGCAGCTCGCCCCTGACAGGGGTCTCTGGGGCCAACGTCCTGACTTTC. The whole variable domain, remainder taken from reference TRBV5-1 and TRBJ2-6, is KAGVTQTPRYLIKTRGQQVTLSCSPISGHRSVSWYQQTPGQGLQFLFEYFSETQRNKGNFPGRFSGRQFSNSRSEMNVSTLELGDSALYLCASSSPLTGVSGANVLTFGAGSRLTVL.

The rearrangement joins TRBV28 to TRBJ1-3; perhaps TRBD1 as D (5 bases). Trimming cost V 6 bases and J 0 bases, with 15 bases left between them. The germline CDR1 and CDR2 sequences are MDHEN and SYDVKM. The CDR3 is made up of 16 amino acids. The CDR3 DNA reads TGTGCCAGCAGCCTTGGGGGTCCCTTCTCTGGAAACACCATATATTTT. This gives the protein CASSLGGPFSGNTIYF.

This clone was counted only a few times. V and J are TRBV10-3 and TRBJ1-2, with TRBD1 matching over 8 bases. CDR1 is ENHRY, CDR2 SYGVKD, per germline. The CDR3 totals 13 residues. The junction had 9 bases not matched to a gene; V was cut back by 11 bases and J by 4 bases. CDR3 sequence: CAASTGGIYGYTF. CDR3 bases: TGTGCCGCGTCAACAGGGGGTATCTATGGCTACACCTTC.

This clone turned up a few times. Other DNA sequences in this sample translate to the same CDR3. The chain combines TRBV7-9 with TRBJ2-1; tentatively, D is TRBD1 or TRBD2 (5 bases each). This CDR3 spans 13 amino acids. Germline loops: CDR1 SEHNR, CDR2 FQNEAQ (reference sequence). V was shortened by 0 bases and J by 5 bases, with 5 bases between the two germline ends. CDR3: CASSLAGHNEQFF. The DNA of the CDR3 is TGTGCCAGCAGCTTAGCGGGACACAATGAGCAGTTCTTC. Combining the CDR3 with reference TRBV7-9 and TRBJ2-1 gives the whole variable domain DTGVSQNPRHKITKRGQNVTFRCDPISEHNRLYWYRQTLGQGPEFLTYFQNEAQLEKSRLLSDRFSAERPKGSFSTLEIQRTEQGDSAMYLCASSLAGHNEQFFGPGTRLTVL.

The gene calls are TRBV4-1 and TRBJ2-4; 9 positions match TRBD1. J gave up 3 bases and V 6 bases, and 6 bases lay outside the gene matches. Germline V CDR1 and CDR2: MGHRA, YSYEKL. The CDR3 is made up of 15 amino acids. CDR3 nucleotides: TGCGCCAGCAGTAGGACAGGGGAAGGCAAAAACATTCAGTACTTC. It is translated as CASSRTGEGKNIQYF.